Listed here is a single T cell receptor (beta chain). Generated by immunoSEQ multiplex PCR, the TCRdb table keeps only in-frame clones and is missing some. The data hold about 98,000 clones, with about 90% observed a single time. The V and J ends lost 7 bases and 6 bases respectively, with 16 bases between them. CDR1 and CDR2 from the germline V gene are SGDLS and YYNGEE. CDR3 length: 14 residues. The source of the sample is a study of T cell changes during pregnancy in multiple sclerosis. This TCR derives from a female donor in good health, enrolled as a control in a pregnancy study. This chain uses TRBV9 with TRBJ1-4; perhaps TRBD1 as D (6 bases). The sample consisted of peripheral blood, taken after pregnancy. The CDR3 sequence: CASAKGGWDEKLFF. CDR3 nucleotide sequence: TGTGCCAGCGCGAAGGGGGGGTGGGATGAAAAACTGTTTTTT.